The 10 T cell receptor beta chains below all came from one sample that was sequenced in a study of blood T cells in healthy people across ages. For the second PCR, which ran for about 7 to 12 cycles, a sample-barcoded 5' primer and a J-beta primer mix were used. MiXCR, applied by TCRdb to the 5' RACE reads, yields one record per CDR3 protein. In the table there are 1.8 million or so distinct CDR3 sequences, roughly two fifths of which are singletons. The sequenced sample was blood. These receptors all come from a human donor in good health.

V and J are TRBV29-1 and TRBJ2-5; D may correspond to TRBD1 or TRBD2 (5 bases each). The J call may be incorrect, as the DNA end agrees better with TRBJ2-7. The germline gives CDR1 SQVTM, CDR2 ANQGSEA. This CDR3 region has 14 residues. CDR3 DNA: TGCAGCGTTGGGGGGTTGATGGGGGTCCACGAGCAGTACTTC. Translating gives CSVGGLMGVHEQYF.

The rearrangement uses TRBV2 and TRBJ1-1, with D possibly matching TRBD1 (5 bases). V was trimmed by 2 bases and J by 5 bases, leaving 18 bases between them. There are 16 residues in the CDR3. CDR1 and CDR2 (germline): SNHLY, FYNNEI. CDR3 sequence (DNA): TGTGCCAGCAGTGAAAATTCGTGGCAGGGAAAAACTGAAGCTTTCTTT. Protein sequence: CASSENSWQGKTEAFF.

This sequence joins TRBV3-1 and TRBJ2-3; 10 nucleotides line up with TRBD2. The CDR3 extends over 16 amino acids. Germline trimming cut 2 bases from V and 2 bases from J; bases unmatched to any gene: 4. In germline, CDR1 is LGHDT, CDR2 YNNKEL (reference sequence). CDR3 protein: CASSQLAGDPTDTQYF. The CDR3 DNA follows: TGTGCCAGCAGCCAACTAGCGGGGGACCCCACAGATACGCAGTATTTT.

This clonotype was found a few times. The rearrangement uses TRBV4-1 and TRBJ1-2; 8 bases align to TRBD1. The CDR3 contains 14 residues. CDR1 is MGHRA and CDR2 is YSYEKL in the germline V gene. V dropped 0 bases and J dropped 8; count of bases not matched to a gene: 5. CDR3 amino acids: CASSQEDRVDGYTF. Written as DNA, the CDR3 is TGCGCCAGCAGCCAAGAGGACAGGGTGGACGGCTACACCTTC.

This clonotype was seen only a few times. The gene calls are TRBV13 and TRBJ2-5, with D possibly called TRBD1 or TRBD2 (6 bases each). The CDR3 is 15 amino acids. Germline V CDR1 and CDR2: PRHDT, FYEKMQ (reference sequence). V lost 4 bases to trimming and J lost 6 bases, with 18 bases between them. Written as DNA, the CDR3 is TGTGCCAGCAGCTCCGGTGGAGGGGGTTTAAAGACCCAGTACTTC. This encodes CASSSGGGGLKTQYF. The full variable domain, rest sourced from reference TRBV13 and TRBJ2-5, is AAGVIQSPRHLIKEKRETATLKCYPIPRHDTVYWYQQGPGQDPQFLISFYEKMQSDKGSIPDRFSAQQFSDYHSELNMSSLELGDSALYFCASSSGGGGLKTQYFGPGTRLLVL.

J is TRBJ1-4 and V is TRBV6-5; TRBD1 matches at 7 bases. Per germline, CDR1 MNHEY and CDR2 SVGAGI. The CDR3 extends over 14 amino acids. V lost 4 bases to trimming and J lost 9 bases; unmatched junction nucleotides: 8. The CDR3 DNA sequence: TGTGCCAGCAGTTCCTCCGGGACAGTAAAAAAACTGTTTTTT. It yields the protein CASSSSGTVKKLFF.

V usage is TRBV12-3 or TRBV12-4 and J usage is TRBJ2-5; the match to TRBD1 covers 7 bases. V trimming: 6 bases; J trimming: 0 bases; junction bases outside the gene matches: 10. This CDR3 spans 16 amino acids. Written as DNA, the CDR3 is TGTGCCAGCAGCCTCGGGACAGCCACGTACCAAGAGACCCAGTACTTC. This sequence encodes CASSLGTATYQETQYF.

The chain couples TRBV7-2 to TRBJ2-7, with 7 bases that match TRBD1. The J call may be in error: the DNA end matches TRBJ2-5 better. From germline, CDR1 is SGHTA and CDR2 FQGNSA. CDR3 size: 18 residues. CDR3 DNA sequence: TGTGCCAGCAGCTTAGTGGGGTGGGGGACAGCAGTCGAGGAGACCCAGTACTTC. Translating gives CASSLVGWGTAVEETQYF.

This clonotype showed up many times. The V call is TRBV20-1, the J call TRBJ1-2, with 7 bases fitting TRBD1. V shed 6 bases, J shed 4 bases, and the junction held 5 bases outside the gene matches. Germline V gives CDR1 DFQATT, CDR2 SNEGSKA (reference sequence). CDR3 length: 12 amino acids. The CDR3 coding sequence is TGCAGTGCCAGGGACAGCTTCTATGGCTACACCTTC. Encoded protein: CSARDSFYGYTF.

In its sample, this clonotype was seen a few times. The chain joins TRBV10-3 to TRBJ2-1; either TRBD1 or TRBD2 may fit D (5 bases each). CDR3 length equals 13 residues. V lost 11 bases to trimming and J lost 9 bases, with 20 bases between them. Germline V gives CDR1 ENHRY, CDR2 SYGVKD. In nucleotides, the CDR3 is TGTGCCGCCCAGGGTCTGCCCCGGGGTGAGCAGTTCTTC. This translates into CAAQGLPRGEQFF.